Below, 32 T cell receptor beta chains from the same sample are listed, as sequenced in a study of control samples from healthy donors and cancer patients. Generated by immunoSEQ multiplex PCR, the TCRdb table keeps only in-frame clones and is missing some. The sample has about 180,000 clones, 85% to 95% seen once; the top ten hold roughly 1.5%. The sample was blood. The receptors were sampled from a man aged 25-45 years in good health.

The V and J genes are TRBV11-3 and TRBJ2-2; D uncertain. The V gene's germline CDR1 is SGHNT and CDR2 YENEEA. Trimming took off 2 bases at V and 7 bases at J, with 11 bases between the two ends. The CDR3 loop spans 14 amino acids. The CDR3 DNA reads TGTGCCAGCAGCTTACTAGTCTCAGGCGGGGAGCTGTTTTTT. It translates to CASSLLVSGGELFF.

The chain recombines TRBV7-9 with TRBJ1-2, with D uncertain. V shed 5 bases and J shed 8 bases, with 12 bases lying between them. Germline V gene lookup returns CDR1 SEHNR and CDR2 FQNEAQ (reference sequence). This CDR3 has 12 residues. The CDR3 spells CASSPTRWGYTF. The DNA of the CDR3 is TGTGCCAGCAGCCCCACCCGTTGGGGCTACACCTTC.

The chain employs TRBV5-1 and TRBJ1-6; D unclear. This CDR3 region has 13 residues. The V end lost 4 bases, the J end lost 7 bases, and 9 bases lay between the germline ends. CDR1 SGHRS and CDR2 YFSETQ come from the germline V gene. In DNA form, the CDR3 reads TGCGCCAGCAGCCCCCGGGAAAATTCACCCCTCCACTTT. Its protein product is CASSPRENSPLHF.

This clone came up once. The V and J genes are TRBV6-5 and TRBJ2-7; 11 nucleotides line up with TRBD2. Germline lookup yields CDR1 MNHEY and CDR2 SVGAGI. The CDR3 sequence is 15 residues long. The J segment lost 3 bases and the V segment lost 6 bases, leaving 7 bases of the junction unmatched. The CDR3, as DNA: TGTGCCAGCAGGGCTACTAGCGGGAGTTTCTACGAGCAGTACTTC. Translation gives CASRATSGSFYEQYF.

This chain joins TRBV19 and TRBJ1-5; TRBD1 aligns across 9 bases. Germline CDR1 is LNHDA and CDR2 is SQIVND (reference sequence). The J segment lost 1 base and the V segment lost 4 bases, leaving 5 bases of the junction unmatched. The CDR3 covers 16 residues. Here the CDR3 reads CASSKYRGLSNQPQHF. As DNA, the CDR3 is TGTGCCAGTAGTAAGTACAGGGGGCTGAGCAATCAGCCCCAGCATTTT.

This clone was seen a single time. The J gene is TRBJ1-1, the V gene TRBV4-1; the D is unclear. The V and J ends lost 0 bases and 1 base respectively, with 9 bases between them. The CDR3 is 15 amino acids. Germline-derived CDR1 and CDR2 are MGHRA and YSYEKL. Here the CDR3 DNA reads TGCGCCAGCAGCCAAGAGGGCAGTTGGAACACTGAAGCTTTCTTT. Translating it yields CASSQEGSWNTEAFF.

The V gene is TRBV7-9, the J gene TRBJ2-5; D remains unclear. V gave up 5 bases and J gave up 5 bases, with 9 bases separating them. The CDR3 is made up of 12 amino acids. Germline V lookup: CDR1 SEHNR, CDR2 FQNEAQ (reference sequence). This CDR3 reads CASSPSGETQYF. Written as DNA, the CDR3 is TGTGCCAGCAGCCCATCTGGGGAGACCCAGTACTTC.

The chain has TRBV24-1 and TRBJ1-5, with 8 nucleotides matching TRBD1. The V segment lost 9 bases and the J segment 6 bases; nucleotides outside the gene matches: 21. This CDR3 has 18 amino acids. Germline values: CDR1 KGHDR, CDR2 SFDVKD. CDR3 sequence: CATCCEDRDFASGQPQHF. In nucleotides, the CDR3 is TGTGCCACCTGTTGTGAGGACAGGGATTTCGCTAGCGGTCAGCCCCAGCATTTT.

This rearrangement joins TRBV28 to TRBJ1-2; D call uncertain. Germline lookup yields CDR1 MDHEN and CDR2 SYDVKM. The V gene lost 11 bases and the J gene lost 8 bases, with 18 bases spanning the gap. The length of the CDR3 is 12 residues. Here the CDR3 DNA reads TGTGCCGCTAGACCTGGTGATGGCGGCTACACCTTC. This translates into CAARPGDGGYTF.

V is TRBV3-1 (or the pseudogene TRBV3-2) and J is TRBJ2-2; the D gene is possibly TRBD1 (6 bases). The ends were cut back, 7 bases at V and 0 bases at J, with 15 bases in the middle. The V gene's germline CDR1 is LGHDT and CDR2 YNNKEL (reference sequence). The CDR3 has 16 residues. The CDR3 region has the DNA TGTGCCAGCACCGGATGGGGGCAAACGAACACCGGGGAGCTGTTTTTT. Translating it yields CASTGWGQTNTGELFF.

The chain recombines TRBV5-4 with TRBJ1-3; a possible D gene is TRBD1 (6 bases). Germline loops: CDR1 SGHNT, CDR2 YYREEE (reference sequence). V lost 5 bases, J lost 7 bases, and 10 bases lay in between. The CDR3 contains 12 residues. The CDR3 DNA reads as TGTGCCAGCAGGCAGGACAGTAACACCATATATTTT. Translating it yields CASRQDSNTIYF.

The genes are TRBV4-2 and TRBJ2-2; tentative D call: TRBD2 (7 bases). Germline V CDR1 and CDR2: LGHNA, YNFKEQ. The CDR3 has 17 residues. V lost 5 bases and J 6 bases, leaving 22 bases between the germline ends. CDR3 region: CASSFLSGGLGAGELFF. The CDR3 coding sequence is TGTGCCAGCAGCTTCCTCTCGGGGGGCCTGGGCGCCGGGGAGCTGTTTTTT.

This sequence joins TRBV19 and TRBJ1-5, with D possibly being TRBD1 (5 bases). This CDR3 is 14 amino acids long. Trimming removed 5 bases from V and 8 bases from J, with 16 bases in between. The germline gives CDR1 LNHDA, CDR2 SQIVND (reference sequence). CDR3 coding DNA: TGTGCCAGTAGTCCAGGGTCCCAAAGGGAGCCCCAGCATTTT. As protein: CASSPGSQREPQHF.

The chain is built from TRBV3-1 (or the pseudogene TRBV3-2) and TRBJ1-5; D might be TRBD1 (5 bases). Germline V gene lookup returns CDR1 LGHDT and CDR2 YNNKEL (reference sequence). The V and J ends lost 1 base and 2 bases respectively, with 9 bases between them. The CDR3 extends over 15 amino acids. CDR3 nucleotide sequence: TGTGCCAGCAGCCAAGGAGGGGTGGGCAATCAGCCCCAGCATTTT. Translation: CASSQGGVGNQPQHF.

In DNA form, the CDR3 reads TGTGCCAGCAGCTTAGGGGGACGGGGAGGAAACACCATATATTTT. Its translation: CASSLGGRGGNTIYF. V and J are TRBV11-2 and TRBJ1-3, with D possibly TRBD1 on 5 matching bases. The V gene's germline CDR1 is SGHAT and CDR2 FQNNGV. V was clipped by 1 base and J by 4 bases, with 11 bases between them. CDR3 length: 15 residues.

The J gene is TRBJ2-7, the V gene TRBV11-2; possible D gene TRBD1, 7 bases. CDR1 is SGHAT, CDR2 FQNNGV, per germline. CDR3 length equals 13 residues. Trimming shortened V by 3 bases and J by 6 bases, and 12 bases separated the two germline ends. CDR3 sequence reads: CASSLGQGGEQYF. The DNA of the CDR3 is TGTGCCAGCAGCTTGGGGCAGGGGGGCGAGCAGTACTTC. The full variable domain, with the rest looked up from reference TRBV11-2 and TRBJ2-7, is EAGVAQSPRYKIIEKRQSVAFWCNPISGHATLYWYQQILGQGPKLLIQFQNNGVVDDSQLPKDRFSAERLKGVDSTLKIQPAKLEDSAVYLCASSLGQGGEQYFGPGTRLTVT.

CDR3: CASSQVRGLGGYTF. The CDR3 region has the DNA TGCGCCAGCAGCCAAGTAAGGGGTTTGGGCGGCTACACCTTC. The chain employs TRBV4-1 and TRBJ1-2, with a tentative D call TRBD1 (5 bases). Germline assignment: CDR1 MGHRA and CDR2 YSYEKL. Deletions cut 1 base from V and 8 bases from J, with 14 bases between. The CDR3 runs 14 residues.

The gene calls are TRBV19 and TRBJ1-5; D unclear. The CDR3 covers 15 residues. Deletions cut 6 bases from V and 1 base from J, with 13 bases between. Germline lookup yields CDR1 LNHDA and CDR2 SQIVND (reference sequence). DNA for the CDR3: TGTGCCAGTAGCTCCCCGGCCGGGAGCAATCAGCCCCAGCATTTT. Protein: CASSSPAGSNQPQHF.

The chain links TRBV5-5 to TRBJ2-3; 7 bases are a match to TRBD1. Germline CDR1 and CDR2: SGHKS and YYEKEE (reference sequence). The length of the CDR3 is 15 residues. With V trimmed by 0 bases and J by 2 bases, 3 bases remained unmatched. The CDR3 region is CASSLGDRPTDTQYF. Written as DNA, the CDR3 is TGTGCCAGCAGCTTGGGGGACAGACCCACAGATACGCAGTATTTT.

The chain is built from TRBV27 and TRBJ1-4; 10 nucleotides agree with TRBD1. The J segment lost 3 bases and the V segment lost 4 bases, leaving 8 bases of the junction unmatched. This CDR3 contains 17 residues. Looked up from germline, CDR1 is MNHEY and CDR2 is SMNVEV (reference sequence). The CDR3 reads CASSSRQGAAANEKLFF. The CDR3 nucleotides read TGTGCCAGCAGTTCCCGACAGGGGGCGGCGGCTAATGAAAAACTGTTTTTT.

The rearrangement joins TRBV4-2 to TRBJ1-3; D gene ambiguous. The CDR3 runs to 17 residues. The germline CDR1 and CDR2 sequences are LGHNA and YNFKEQ. V gave up 0 bases and J gave up 0 bases, with 12 bases separating them. The CDR3 loop reads CASSQDLFYISGNTIYF. In nucleotides, the CDR3 is TGTGCCAGCAGCCAAGATCTTTTCTACATCTCTGGAAACACCATATATTTT.

The rearrangement uses TRBV7-2 and TRBJ1-1, with a weak D call TRBD1 (6 bases). V gave up 2 bases and J gave up 3 bases, with 10 bases separating them. From germline, CDR1 is SGHTA and CDR2 FQGNSA. The CDR3 has 14 amino acids. Here the CDR3 reads CASSLPGAYTEAFF. The CDR3 coding sequence is TGTGCCAGCAGCTTACCAGGGGCCTACACTGAAGCTTTCTTT.

The chain combines TRBV5-5 with TRBJ2-7; possible D gene TRBD1, 6 bases. Trimming pared 4 bases from V and 0 bases from J, leaving 17 bases between. This CDR3 is built from 16 residues. Germline CDR1 and CDR2: SGHKS and YYEKEE (reference sequence). The CDR3 sequence is CASSRPGHNSSYEQYF. The CDR3 DNA reads as TGTGCCAGCAGCAGGCCGGGACACAACTCCTCCTACGAGCAGTACTTC.

V usage is TRBV9 and J usage is TRBJ2-3; no definite D call. CDR1 is SGDLS and CDR2 is YYNGEE in the germline V gene. V gave up 3 bases and J gave up 6 bases, with 8 bases separating them. The CDR3 totals 12 residues. CDR3 bases: TGTGCCAGCAGCGCCGGCTTGGATACGCAGTATTTT. This sequence encodes CASSAGLDTQYF.

This clone was recorded once. This chain joins TRBV19 and TRBJ1-4; perhaps TRBD1 as D (5 bases). Trimming stripped 3 bases from V and 3 bases from J, with 11 bases between. The germline V gene has CDR1 LNHDA and CDR2 SQIVND (reference sequence). This CDR3 has 15 residues. The CDR3 DNA follows: TGTGCCAGTAGTATCATTGGGGCCGCTAATGAAAAACTGTTTTTT. It translates to CASSIIGAANEKLFF.

Concerning this clone itself: The identical CDR3 is also encoded by other nucleotide sequences in the sample. This sequence joins TRBV5-1 and TRBJ2-7; D call uncertain. V dropped 1 base and J dropped 0 bases, with 11 bases sitting between them. The CDR3 has 15 residues. CDR1 is SGHRS and CDR2 is YFSETQ in the germline V gene. Written as DNA, the CDR3 is TGCGCCAGCAGCTTGATTGGCGGCAGCTCCTACGAGCAGTACTTC. Its translation: CASSLIGGSSYEQYF.

V usage is TRBV5-5 and J usage is TRBJ2-7; TRBD2 might be the D (6 bases). Looked up from germline, CDR1 is SGHKS and CDR2 is YYEKEE (reference sequence). V lost 2 bases to trimming and J lost 4 bases, with 13 bases between them. The CDR3 is 14 residues long. The CDR3 sequence: CASSFGVGGYEQYF. The CDR3 DNA is TGTGCCAGCAGCTTTGGAGTGGGGGGTTACGAGCAGTACTTC.

This chain's CDR3 is CASSLTGEGANVLTF. The CDR3 DNA reads TGTGCCAGCAGCTTGACAGGGGAAGGGGCCAACGTCCTGACTTTC. The chain has TRBV11-2 and TRBJ2-6, with 8 bases identical to TRBD1. The CDR3 contains 15 residues. Germline assignment: CDR1 SGHAT and CDR2 FQNNGV. Losses at the gene ends were 3 bases for V and 4 bases for J; bases not matched to a gene: 2.

The J gene is TRBJ2-3, the V gene TRBV11-2, with TRBD2 matching over 15 bases. Germline loops: CDR1 SGHAT, CDR2 FQNNGV. J gave up 1 base and V 5 bases, and 7 bases lay outside the gene matches. The CDR3 consists of 18 residues. The CDR3 bases are TGTGCCAGCAGCCCCGGACTAGCGGGAGGGCGTGGCACAGATACGCAGTATTTT. Amino acids: CASSPGLAGGRGTDTQYF.

The V call is TRBV14, the J call TRBJ2-7; D ambiguous. The CDR3 length is 12 residues. The germline CDR1 and CDR2 sequences are SGHDN and FVKESK. V lost 1 base and J lost 3, with 4 bases in between. This CDR3 is CASSQGSYEQYF. The CDR3 DNA is TGTGCCAGCAGCCAAGGCAGCTACGAGCAGTACTTC.

This clone occurred once. The V gene is TRBV18, the J gene TRBJ1-4; 9 nucleotides match TRBD1. The CDR3 contains 14 residues. Germline CDR1 and CDR2: KGHSH and LQKENI. J gave up 5 bases and V 6 bases, and 4 bases lay outside the gene matches. The CDR3, as DNA: TGTGCCAGCTCTCAACAGGGGGCAAATGAAAAACTGTTTTTT. Translating it yields CASSQQGANEKLFF.

V usage is TRBV9 and J usage is TRBJ2-7, with D possibly being TRBD2 (5 bases). Per germline, CDR1 SGDLS and CDR2 YYNGEE. Trimming shortened V by 4 bases and J by 6 bases, and 17 bases separated the two germline ends. The CDR3 consists of 14 residues. In DNA, the CDR3 is TGTGCCAGCAGCCCCCGGACTTCCCTGGGCGAGCAGTACTTC. This gives the protein CASSPRTSLGEQYF.